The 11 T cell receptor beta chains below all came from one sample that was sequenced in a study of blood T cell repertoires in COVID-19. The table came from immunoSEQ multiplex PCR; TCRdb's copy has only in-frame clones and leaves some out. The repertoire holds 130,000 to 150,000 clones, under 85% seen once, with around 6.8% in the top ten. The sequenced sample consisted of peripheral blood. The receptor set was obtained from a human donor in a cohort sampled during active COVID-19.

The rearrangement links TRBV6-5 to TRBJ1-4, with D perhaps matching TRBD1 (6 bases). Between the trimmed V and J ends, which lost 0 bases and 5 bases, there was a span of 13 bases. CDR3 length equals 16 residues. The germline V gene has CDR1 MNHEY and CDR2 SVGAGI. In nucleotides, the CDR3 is TGTGCCAGCAGTTACTCTCAACCAGGGGCAAATGAAAAACTGTTTTTT. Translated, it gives CASSYSQPGANEKLFF.

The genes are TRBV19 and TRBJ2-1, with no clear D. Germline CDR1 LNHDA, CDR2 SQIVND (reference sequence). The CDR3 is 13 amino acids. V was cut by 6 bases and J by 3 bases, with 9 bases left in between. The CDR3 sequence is CASSLYGYNEQFF. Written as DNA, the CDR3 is TGTGCCAGTAGCCTATACGGCTACAATGAGCAGTTCTTC.

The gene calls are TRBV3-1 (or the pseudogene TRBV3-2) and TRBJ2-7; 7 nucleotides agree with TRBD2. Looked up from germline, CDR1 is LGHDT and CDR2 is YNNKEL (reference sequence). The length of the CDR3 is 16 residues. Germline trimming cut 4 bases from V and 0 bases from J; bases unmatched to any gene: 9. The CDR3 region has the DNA TGTGCCAGCAGCCCCCTGGGAGGGGACTACTCCTACGAGCAGTACTTC. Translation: CASSPLGGDYSYEQYF.

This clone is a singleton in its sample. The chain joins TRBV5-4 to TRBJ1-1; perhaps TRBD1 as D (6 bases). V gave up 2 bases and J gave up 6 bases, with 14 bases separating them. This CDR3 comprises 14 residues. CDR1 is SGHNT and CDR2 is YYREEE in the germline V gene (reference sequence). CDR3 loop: CASSFDQGFSEAFF. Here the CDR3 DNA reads TGTGCCAGCAGCTTCGACCAGGGGTTCTCTGAAGCTTTCTTT.

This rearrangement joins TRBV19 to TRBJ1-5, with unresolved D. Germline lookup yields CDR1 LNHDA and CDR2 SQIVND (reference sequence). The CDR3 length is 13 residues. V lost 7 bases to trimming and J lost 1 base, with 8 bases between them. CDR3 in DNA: TGTGCCAGTACCACAGTCAGCAATCAGCCCCAGCATTTT. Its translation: CASTTVSNQPQHF.

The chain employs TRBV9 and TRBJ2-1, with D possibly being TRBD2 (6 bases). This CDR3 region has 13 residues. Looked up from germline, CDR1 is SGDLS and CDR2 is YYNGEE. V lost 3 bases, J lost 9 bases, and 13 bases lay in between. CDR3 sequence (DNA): TGTGCCAGCAGCGGGCTCGGGGGTCTTGAGCAGTTCTTC. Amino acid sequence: CASSGLGGLEQFF.

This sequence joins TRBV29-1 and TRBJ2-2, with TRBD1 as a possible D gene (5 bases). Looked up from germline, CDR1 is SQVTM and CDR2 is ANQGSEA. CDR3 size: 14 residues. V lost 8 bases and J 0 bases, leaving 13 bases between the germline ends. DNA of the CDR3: TGCAGCTTCAAAGGGGTCTCGAACACCGGGGAGCTGTTTTTT. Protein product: CSFKGVSNTGELFF.

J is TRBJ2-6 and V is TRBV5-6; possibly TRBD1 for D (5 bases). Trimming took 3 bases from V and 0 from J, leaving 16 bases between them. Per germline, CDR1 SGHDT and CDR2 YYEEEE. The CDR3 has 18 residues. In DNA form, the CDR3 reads TGTGCCAGCAGCTCTTTGACAGACCCGCCCTCTGGGGCCAACGTCCTGACTTTC. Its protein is CASSSLTDPPSGANVLTF. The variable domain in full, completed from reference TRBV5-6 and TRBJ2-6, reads DAGVTQSPTHLIKTRGQQVTLRCSPKSGHDTVSWYQQALGQGPQFIFQYYEEEERQRGNFPDRFSGHQFPNYSSELNVNALLLGDSALYLCASSSLTDPPSGANVLTFGAGSRLTVL.

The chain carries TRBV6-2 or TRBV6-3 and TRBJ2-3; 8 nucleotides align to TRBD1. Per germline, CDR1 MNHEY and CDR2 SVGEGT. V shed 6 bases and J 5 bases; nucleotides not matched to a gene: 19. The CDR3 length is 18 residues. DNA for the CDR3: TGTGCCAGCAGCCACCAAGGACAGGGTTGGGTCCTGGGAGATACGCAGTATTTT. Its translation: CASSHQGQGWVLGDTQYF.

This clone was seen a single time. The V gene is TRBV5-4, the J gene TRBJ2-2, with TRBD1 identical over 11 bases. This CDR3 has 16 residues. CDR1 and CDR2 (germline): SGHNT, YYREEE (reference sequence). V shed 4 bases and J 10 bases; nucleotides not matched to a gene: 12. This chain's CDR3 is CASSRELGQGATELFF. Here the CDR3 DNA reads TGTGCCAGCAGCCGCGAGCTAGGACAGGGGGCGACGGAGCTGTTTTTT.

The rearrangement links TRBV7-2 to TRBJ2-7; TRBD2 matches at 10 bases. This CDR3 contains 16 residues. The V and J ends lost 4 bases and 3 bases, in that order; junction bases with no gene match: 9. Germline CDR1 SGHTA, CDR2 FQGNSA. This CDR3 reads CASSSPSSGGDYEQYF. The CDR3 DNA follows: TGTGCCAGCAGCTCCCCGTCTAGCGGGGGTGACTACGAGCAGTACTTC. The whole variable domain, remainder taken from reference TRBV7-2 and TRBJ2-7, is GAGVSQSPSNKVTEKGKDVELRCDPISGHTALYWYRQSLGQGLEFLIYFQGNSAPDKSGLPSDRFSAERTGGSVSTLTIQRTQQEDSAVYLCASSSPSSGGDYEQYFGPGTRLTVT.